This T cell receptor (beta chain) was documented in a study of beta chain features in type 1 diabetes. At the level of the study: Sorted cells, some 110 million in number, were examined across all samples. Study-wide points: Patients' naive, central memory and regulatory TCRB repertoires appeared more alike than those of healthy donors. There was a moderate but significant shortening of TCRB CDR3s in all four CD4+ subsets of Type 1 diabetes patients.

Trimming cost V 6 bases and J 2 bases, with 13 bases left between them. CDR3 length: 13 amino acids. Germline V lookup: CDR1 SQVTM, CDR2 ANQGSEA. Every isolated RNA sample was fully reverse transcribed, so sequencing captured expressed TCRB transcripts. Only in-frame clones appear in the TCRdb table, and some are missing; sequencing was by immunoSEQ multiplex PCR. The sample yields a few hundred thousand clones, about 15% seen once. The sample holds a few counts of this clone. The antigen remains undetermined. Input material: naive CD4+ T cells from blood. The chain couples TRBV29-1 to TRBJ1-1, with a tentative D call TRBD1 (6 bases). The clonotype originates from a man younger than 45 in good health. The CDR3 DNA is TGCAGCGTGGGCATGGGACAAAACACTGAAGCTTTCTTT. This codes for CSVGMGQNTEAFF.